Given below is one TCR beta chain in context. This sample was included in a study of blood T cell repertoires in COVID-19. Study-wide background: Acute and convalescent COVID-19 specimens originated in the United States, Italy and Spain.

Germline V gives CDR1 SNHLY, CDR2 FYNNEI. The CDR3 runs 14 residues. V shed 6 bases and J shed 2 bases, with 8 bases lying between them. The protocol was immunoSEQ multiplex PCR, while the TCRdb copy is restricted to in-frame clones and leaves out a portion. The sample lists tens of thousands of clones, over 65% occurring once. The chain employs TRBV2 and TRBJ2-6; perhaps TRBD1 as D (5 bases). The source material was peripheral blood. The clonotype was recovered from a human donor in a cohort sampled during active COVID-19. In DNA, the CDR3 is TGTGCCAGCAGGCAGGGCCCTGGGGCCAACGTCCTGACTTTC. Translating it yields CASRQGPGANVLTF. The full variable domain, completed using reference TRBV2 and TRBJ2-6, is EPEVTQTPSHQVTQMGQEVILRCVPISNHLYFYWYRQILGQKVEFLVSFYNNEISEKSEIFDDQFSVERPDGSNFTLKIRSTKLEDSAMYFCASRQGPGANVLTFGAGSRLTVL.